Sequencing of this T cell receptor (beta chain) was carried out in a study of blood T cell repertoires in COVID-19. Background on the study: Samples taken during acute and convalescent COVID-19 were collected in the United States, Italy and Spain. The analysed material was cDNA or gDNA that came from T cells, B-cell-depleted T cells, or PBMCs.

Per the original methods: Counts of nucleated cells, estimated from reference gene primer amplification, were obtained. The method was immunoSEQ multiplex PCR; TCRdb's version includes in-frame clones alone and lacks a portion of them. Clone size and the V and J calls come from that table; the DNA yielded D and trimming. The sample yields more than 300,000 clones, about 90% seen once. This CDR3 region has 15 residues. J gave up 3 bases and V 0 bases, and 4 bases lay outside the gene matches. Germline values: CDR1 KGHSH, CDR2 LQKENI. The sequence was obtained from a woman between 18 and 30 years old who had recovered from COVID-19. The V gene is TRBV18, the J gene TRBJ1-1, with TRBD1 matching over 7 bases. The sample comprised peripheral blood. The CDR3 reads CASSPPTGWDTEAFF. The CDR3 region has the DNA TGTGCCAGCTCACCACCGACAGGGTGGGACACTGAAGCTTTCTTT.